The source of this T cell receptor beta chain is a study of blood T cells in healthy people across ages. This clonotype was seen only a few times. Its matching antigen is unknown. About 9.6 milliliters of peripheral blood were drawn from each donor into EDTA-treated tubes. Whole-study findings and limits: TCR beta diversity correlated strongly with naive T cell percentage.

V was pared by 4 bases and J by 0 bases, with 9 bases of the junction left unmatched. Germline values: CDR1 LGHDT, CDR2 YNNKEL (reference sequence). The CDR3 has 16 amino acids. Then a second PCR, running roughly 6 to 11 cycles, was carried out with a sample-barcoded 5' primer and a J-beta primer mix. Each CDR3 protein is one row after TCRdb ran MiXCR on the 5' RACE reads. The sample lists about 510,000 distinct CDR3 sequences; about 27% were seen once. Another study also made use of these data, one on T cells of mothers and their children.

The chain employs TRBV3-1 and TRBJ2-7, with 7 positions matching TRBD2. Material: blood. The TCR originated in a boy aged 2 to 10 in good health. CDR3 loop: CASSPTAWGGSYEQYF. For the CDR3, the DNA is TGTGCCAGCAGCCCCACCGCATGGGGGGGCTCCTACGAGCAGTACTTC.